A selection of T cell receptor beta chains follows, all from one sample in a study of blood T cell repertoires in COVID-19. Some clones are missing from TCRdb's copy, which holds only in-frame ones; the method was immunoSEQ multiplex PCR. The sample has roughly 370,000 clones, approximately 90% seen once; the top ten hold 10%. Input material: PBMCs or T cells enriched from blood (not recorded which). The receptor set was obtained from a woman in her 50s who had recovered from COVID-19. Each CDR3 is given with its conserved first and last residue. A D gene is named only where the DNA matches it firmly. Part of the rows lack a size; the others show once, few, many or a class for expanded clones.

16	TRBV19	TRBJ2-2	NA	NA	CASSLGLLLLTGELFF	TGTGCCAGTAGCCTTGGACTATTGCTCCTCACCGGGGAGCTGTTTTTT
13	TRBV19	TRBJ1-1	NA	NA	CASIGDTNTEAFF	TGTGCCAGTATTGGGGACACGAACACTGAAGCTTTCTTT
16	TRBV18	TRBJ2-3	NA	NA	CASSPPTGGSVGTQYF	TGTGCCAGCTCACCACCCACGGGGGGCTCAGTCGGTACGCAGTATTTT
15	TRBV5-1	TRBJ1-6	NA	NA	CASSLEAGSSPPLHF	TGCGCCAGCAGCTTGGAGGCAGGGTCTTCGCCACCCCTCCACTTT
13	TRBV2	TRBJ2-7	NA	TRBD1	CASTGQEVGEQYF	TGTGCCAGCACCGGACAGGAGGTAGGCGAGCAGTACTTC
15	TRBV5-1	TRBJ2-1	few	TRBD2	CASSLGSGGYNEQFF	TGCGCCAGCAGCTTGGGCAGCGGGGGCTACAATGAGCAGTTCTTC
16	TRBV7-8	TRBJ1-2	NA	TRBD1	CASGQGTERSNYGYTF	TGTGCCAGCGGACAGGGAACAGAACGTTCTAACTATGGCTACACCTTC
14	TRBV10-3	TRBJ1-2	NA	NA	CAISESEGRDGYTF	TGTGCCATCAGTGAGTCCGAGGGTAGAGATGGCTACACCTTC
14	TRBV30	TRBJ2-7	NA	TRBD2	CACLRGVPLYEQYF	TGTGCCTGTCTCCGGGGGGTGCCCCTCTACGAGCAGTACTTC
16	TRBV19	TRBJ1-5	NA	NA	CASSINPGVGNQPQHF	TGTGCCAGTAGTATTAATCCAGGGGTAGGAAATCAGCCCCAGCATTTT
10	TRBV6-4	TRBJ1-2	NA	NA	CASSEGGYTF	TGTGCCAGCAGTGAGGGCGGCTACACCTTC
14	TRBV3-1/TRBV3-2	TRBJ2-2	NA	NA	CASSQQTNTGELFF	TGTGCCAGCAGCCAACAGACTAACACCGGGGAGCTGTTTTTT
15	TRBV9	TRBJ2-2	NA	NA	CASSVGVGSTGELFF	TGTGCCAGCAGCGTAGGGGTAGGGAGTACCGGGGAGCTGTTTTTT
11	TRBV28	TRBJ2-7	NA	NA	CASTSESEQYF	TGTGCCAGCACCTCGGAGAGTGAGCAGTACTTC
16	TRBV2	TRBJ2-7	NA	TRBD2	CASRTSRAGETYEQYF	TGTGCCAGCAGGACCTCCCGGGCGGGGGAAACCTACGAGCAGTACTTC
16	TRBV7-6	TRBJ1-2	NA	NA	CASSPTDEGGYYGYTF	TGTGCCAGCAGCCCTACGGACGAGGGAGGATACTATGGCTACACCTTC
16	TRBV5-1	TRBJ1-1	NA	NA	CASSLGWGGLNTEAFF	TGCGCCAGCAGCTTGGGGTGGGGAGGGCTCAACACTGAAGCTTTCTTT
15	TRBV28	TRBJ1-5	NA	NA	CASSLGLTSNQPQHF	TGTGCCAGCAGTTTGGGCTTAACAAGCAATCAGCCCCAGCATTTT
20	TRBV4-1	TRBJ2-7	NA	TRBD2	CASSQFYTAGGLSSPYEQYF	TGCGCCAGCAGCCAATTTTATACAGCGGGGGGACTCTCTAGTCCCTACGAGCAGTACTTC
14	TRBV5-1	TRBJ2-5	NA	NA	CASSLNRVGETQYF	TGCGCCAGCAGCTTGAACAGGGTGGGAGAGACCCAGTACTTC
13	TRBV30	TRBJ1-1	few	NA	CAWMGRGATEAFF	TGTGCCTGGATGGGCAGGGGCGCCACTGAAGCTTTCTTT
15	TRBV27	TRBJ2-7	NA	TRBD1	CASSLSLGQGHEQYF	TGTGCCAGCAGTTTATCGCTGGGACAGGGTCACGAGCAGTACTTC
17	TRBV19	TRBJ2-5	few	TRBD1	CASSIDLETGVRETQYF	TGTGCCAGTAGTATAGATCTCGAGACAGGGGTTCGGGAGACCCAGTACTTC
14	TRBV10-1	TRBJ1-2	NA	TRBD1	CASSRRRGLDGYTF	TGCGCCAGCAGCCGGAGGAGGGGGCTCGATGGCTACACCTTC
18	TRBV28	TRBJ2-5	NA	TRBD2	CASSHILAGGLTQETQYF	TGTGCCAGCAGCCATATTCTAGCGGGGGGGCTGACTCAAGAGACCCAGTACTTC
12	TRBV2	TRBJ2-3	NA	NA	CASQTGSYTQYF	TGTGCCAGCCAGACAGGCTCCTATACGCAGTATTTT
16	TRBV7-2	TRBJ2-5	NA	NA	CASSLRLTGRRETQYF	TGTGCCAGCAGCTTAAGGTTGACAGGACGACGAGAGACCCAGTACTTC
13	TRBV27	TRBJ1-2	NA	NA	CASSPALNYGYTF	TGTGCCAGCAGTCCCGCTCTAAACTATGGCTACACCTTC
14	TRBV28	TRBJ2-7	NA	NA	CASSQRGPTYEQYF	TGTGCCAGCAGTCAACGGGGTCCCACCTACGAGCAGTACTTC
14	TRBV3-1/TRBV3-2	TRBJ2-7	NA	NA	CASSQDPGYGEQYF	TGTGCCAGCAGCCAAGACCCAGGGTACGGCGAGCAGTACTTC
16	TRBV5-1	TRBJ2-2	once	TRBD2	CASSSQRGGNTGELFF	TGCGCCAGCAGCTCCCAGCGGGGGGGGAACACCGGGGAGCTGTTTTTT
11	TRBV28	TRBJ2-5	few	TRBD1	CASSGQGYRYF	TGTGCCAGCAGTGGACAGGGTTATCGGTACTTC
16	TRBV10-3	TRBJ1-5	NA	NA	CAISESFGGFNQPQHF	TGTGCCATCAGTGAGTCCTTCGGGGGTTTCAATCAGCCCCAGCATTTT
16	TRBV2	TRBJ2-1	NA	TRBD2	CASSETSGEYYNEQFF	TGTGCCAGCAGTGAGACTAGCGGGGAATACTACAATGAGCAGTTCTTC
11	TRBV3-1/TRBV3-2	TRBJ2-7	NA	NA	CASSQNGLLYF	TGTGCCAGCAGCCAAAATGGACTGCTATACTTC
16	TRBV10-3	TRBJ2-2	once	TRBD1	CAISDGTGGNTGELFF	TGTGCCATCAGTGATGGGACAGGGGGTAACACCGGGGAGCTGTTTTTT
13	TRBV11-1	TRBJ2-7	NA	NA	CASSAARGIEQYF	TGTGCCAGCAGTGCAGCAAGGGGGATCGAGCAGTACTTC
13	TRBV5-1	TRBJ1-2	NA	NA	CASSLEANYGYTF	TGCGCCAGCAGCTTAGAGGCTAACTATGGCTACACCTTC
16	TRBV18	TRBJ1-3	NA	NA	CASSPYREGTGNTIYF	TGTGCCAGCTCACCATACAGGGAGGGAACTGGAAACACCATATATTTT
15	TRBV27	TRBJ2-1	NA	NA	CASSDPRGFYNEQFF	TGTGCCAGCAGTGACCCCAGGGGCTTCTACAATGAGCAGTTCTTC
13	TRBV6-1	TRBJ2-7	NA	TRBD1	CASSERQGDEQYF	TGTGCCAGCAGTGAGAGACAGGGCGACGAGCAGTACTTC
16	TRBV4-1	TRBJ2-3	NA	TRBD2	CASSQALAGGPDTQYF	TGCGCCAGCAGCCAAGCTCTCGCGGGGGGTCCCGATACGCAGTATTTT
14	TRBV29-1	TRBJ2-1	NA	TRBD2	CSVDGRGLYNEQFF	TGCAGCGTGGACGGGCGGGGGTTGTACAATGAGCAGTTCTTC
14	TRBV27	TRBJ2-1	NA	TRBD2	CASASGGDNWEQFF	TGTGCCAGTGCTAGCGGGGGGGACAACTGGGAGCAGTTCTTC
16	TRBV2	TRBJ2-3	many	TRBD2	CASSEVTSGSTDTQYF	TGTGCCAGCAGTGAAGTAACTAGCGGGAGCACAGATACGCAGTATTTT